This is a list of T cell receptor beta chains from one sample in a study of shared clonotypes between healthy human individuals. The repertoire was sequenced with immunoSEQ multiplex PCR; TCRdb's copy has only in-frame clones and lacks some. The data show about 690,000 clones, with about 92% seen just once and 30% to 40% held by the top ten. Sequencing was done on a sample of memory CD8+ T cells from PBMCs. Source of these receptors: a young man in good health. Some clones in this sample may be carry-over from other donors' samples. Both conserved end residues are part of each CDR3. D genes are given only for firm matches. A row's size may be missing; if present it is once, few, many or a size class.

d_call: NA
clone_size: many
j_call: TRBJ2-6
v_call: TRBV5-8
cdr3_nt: TGTGCCAGCGGTATAGCTTGGGACAGGGCCAACGTCCTGACTTTC
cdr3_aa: CASGIAWDRANVLTF

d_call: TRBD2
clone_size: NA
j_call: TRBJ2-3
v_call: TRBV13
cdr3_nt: TGTGCCAGCACCTCTAGGGTGGCGGGAGGAGGCACAGATACGCAGTATTTT
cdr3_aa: CASTSRVAGGGTDTQYF

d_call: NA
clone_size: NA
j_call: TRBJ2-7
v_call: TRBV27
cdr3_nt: TGTGCCAGCAGTCAGGCGGGGTCCTACGAGCAGTACTTC
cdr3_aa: CASSQAGSYEQYF

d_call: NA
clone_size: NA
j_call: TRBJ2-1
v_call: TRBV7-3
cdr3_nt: TGTGCCAGCAGCCGCCCCGCAGGGGCCGACAATGAGCAGTTCTTC
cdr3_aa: CASSRPAGADNEQFF

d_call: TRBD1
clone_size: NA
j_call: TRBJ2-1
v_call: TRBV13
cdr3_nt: TGTGCCAGCAGCTTGGGACAGGGGTATGAGCAGTTCTTC
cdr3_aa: CASSLGQGYEQFF

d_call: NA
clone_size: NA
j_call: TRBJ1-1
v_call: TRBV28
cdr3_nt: TGTGCCAGCAGTGCTTTTATCGGTGCGAACACTGAAGCTTTCTTT
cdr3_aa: CASSAFIGANTEAFF

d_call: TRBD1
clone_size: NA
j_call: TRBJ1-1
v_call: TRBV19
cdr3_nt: TGTGCCAGTAGTCCGCGGACAGGTATGAACACTGAAGCTTTCTTT
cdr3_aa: CASSPRTGMNTEAFF

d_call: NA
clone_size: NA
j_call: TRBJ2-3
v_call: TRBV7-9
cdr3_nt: TGTGCCAGCAGCTTAGCGGTCAGGGGTGATACGCAGTATTTT
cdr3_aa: CASSLAVRGDTQYF

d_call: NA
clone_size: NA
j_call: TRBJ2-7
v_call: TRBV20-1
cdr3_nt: TGCAGTGCTACTACTATACGCGAGCAGTACTTC
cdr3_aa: CSATTIREQYF

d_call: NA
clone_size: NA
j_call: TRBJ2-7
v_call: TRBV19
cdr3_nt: TGTGCCACTTCCCCCTGGCGGGGCCCCGTCTCCTACGAGCAGTACTTC
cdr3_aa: CATSPWRGPVSYEQYF

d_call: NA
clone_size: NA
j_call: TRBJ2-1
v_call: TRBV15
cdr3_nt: TGTGCCACCAGCAGAGAACGAGAGGACCACAATGAGCAGTTCTTC
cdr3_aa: CATSREREDHNEQFF

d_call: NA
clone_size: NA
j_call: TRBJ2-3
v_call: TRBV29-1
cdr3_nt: TGCAGCGTTGGTTTGTACAGCGTTTCTAGCACAGATACGCAGTATTTT
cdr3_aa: CSVGLYSVSSTDTQYF

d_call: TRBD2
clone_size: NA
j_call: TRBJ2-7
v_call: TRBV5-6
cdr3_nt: TGTGCCAGCAGCTTGGTGTTGGCGGGAGGCCCCAACGAGCAGTACTTC
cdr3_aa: CASSLVLAGGPNEQYF

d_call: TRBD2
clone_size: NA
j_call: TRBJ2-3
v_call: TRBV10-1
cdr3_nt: TGCGCCAGCAGTGAGTCGGGACTAGCGGGAGGGCTGACAGATACGCAGTATTTT
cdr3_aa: CASSESGLAGGLTDTQYF

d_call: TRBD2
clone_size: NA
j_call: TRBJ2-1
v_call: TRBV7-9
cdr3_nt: TGTGCCAGCAGCTTACCGGGACTAGCGGGATACAATGAGCAGTTCTTC
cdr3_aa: CASSLPGLAGYNEQFF

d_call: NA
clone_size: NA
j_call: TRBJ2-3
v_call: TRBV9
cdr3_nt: TGTGCCAGCAGCGTAGCGGGGACTTCATCGGATACGCAGTATTTT
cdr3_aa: CASSVAGTSSDTQYF

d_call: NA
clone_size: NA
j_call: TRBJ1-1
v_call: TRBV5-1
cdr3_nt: TGCGCCAGCAGCTCCCGGCCCCTGAACACTGAAGCTTTCTTT
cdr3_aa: CASSSRPLNTEAFF

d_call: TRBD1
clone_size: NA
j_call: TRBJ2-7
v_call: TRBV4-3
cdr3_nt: TGCGCCAGCAGCCACGGCCCGACAGGGGGTCTCTACGAGCAGTACTTC
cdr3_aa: CASSHGPTGGLYEQYF

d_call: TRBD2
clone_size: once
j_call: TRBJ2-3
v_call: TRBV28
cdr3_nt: TGTGCCACCCGAGGGGGCCGCACTTTGGCGGTGACTAGCGGAGCGCCCACAGATACGCAGTATTTT
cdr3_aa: CATRGGRTLAVTSGAPTDTQYF

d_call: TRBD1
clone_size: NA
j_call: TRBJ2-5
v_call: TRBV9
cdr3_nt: TGTGCCAGCAGCAAGACAGGGTTAGGCCAAGAGACCCAGTACTTC
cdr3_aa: CASSKTGLGQETQYF

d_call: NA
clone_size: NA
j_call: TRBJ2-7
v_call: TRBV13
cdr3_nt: TGTGCCAGCAGCTTAGGACATACCCTGCGCGAGCAGTACTTC
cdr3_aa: CASSLGHTLREQYF

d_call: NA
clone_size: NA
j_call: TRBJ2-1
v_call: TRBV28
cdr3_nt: TGTGCCAGCAGTTTGCACCCTGCTCCTAGCGAGGGGGGGGATGAGCAGTTCTTC
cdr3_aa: CASSLHPAPSEGGDEQFF

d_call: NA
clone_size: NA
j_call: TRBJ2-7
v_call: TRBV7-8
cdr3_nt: TGTGCCAGCAGTGACTACGAGCAGTACTTC
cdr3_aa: CASSDYEQYF

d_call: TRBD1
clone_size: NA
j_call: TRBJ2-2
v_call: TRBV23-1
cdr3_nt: TGCGCCAGCAGTCACCGTGGACAGGCCCCCGGGGAGCTGTTTTTT
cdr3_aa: CASSHRGQAPGELFF

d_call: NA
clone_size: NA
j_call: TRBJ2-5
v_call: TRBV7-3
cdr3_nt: TGTGCCAGCAGCTTAGATTTTGGAGAGACCCAGTACTTC
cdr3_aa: CASSLDFGETQYF

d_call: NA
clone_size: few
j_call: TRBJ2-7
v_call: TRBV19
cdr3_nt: TGTGCCAGTAGTCGGACGGAGTTCTCCGAGCAGTACTTC
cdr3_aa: CASSRTEFSEQYF

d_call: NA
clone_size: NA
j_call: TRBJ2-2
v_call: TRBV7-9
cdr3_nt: TGTGCCAGCAGCTTAGAAACAGGGGAGCTGTTTTTT
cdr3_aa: CASSLETGELFF

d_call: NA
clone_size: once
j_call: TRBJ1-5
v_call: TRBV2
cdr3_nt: TGTGCCAGCAGTGAAGCAGGGGGGGGAATCGCTCGCAATCAGCCCCAGCATTTT
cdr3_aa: CASSEAGGGIARNQPQHF

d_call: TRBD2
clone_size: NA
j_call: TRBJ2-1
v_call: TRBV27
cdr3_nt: TGTGCCAGCATATATAGCGGGAGGGCCGGAGAGCAGTTCTTC
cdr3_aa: CASIYSGRAGEQFF